This note documents a single T cell receptor (beta chain) sequence. Its antigen is unknown. This sample was taken from a study of cytomegalovirus exposure and HLA in healthy donors. Study information: Of all 400 or so donors who were genotyped, roughly 81% belonged to the Caucasian-associated ancestry cluster.

V was pared by 9 bases and J by 6 bases, with 5 bases of the junction left unmatched. Germline V gene lookup returns CDR1 LNHDA and CDR2 SQIVND (reference sequence). This CDR3 is built from 13 residues. PCR involved 60 Vbeta and 13 Jbeta primers. TCRdb's table, derived via immunoSEQ multiplex PCR, lists solely in-frame clones and lacks some. The table records over 60,000 clones, about 76% of them present only once. Study-wide findings and caveats: About 90% or about 30% of the time was how often most TCR beta V segments were productive, according to an earlier analysis. Rarity marked most TCR sequences, yet some public TCRs occurred in many donors. Analysis performed later showed TCR beta chains linked to HLA being more clonally expanded than equally common others.

The J gene is TRBJ1-5, the V gene TRBV19; 10 bases match TRBD1. Sequencing was carried out using PBMCs. The receptor's source is a man younger than 35 in good health and CMV-seronegative. In DNA, the CDR3 is TGTGCCAGCGGACAGGGGGGTATTCAGCCCCAGCATTTT. Protein sequence: CASGQGGIQPQHF.